This record looks at one TCR beta chain sequence and its context. V trimming: 7 bases; J trimming: 6 bases; junction bases outside the gene matches: 17. CDR3 length: 17 residues. Per the germline V gene, CDR1 is LNHNV and CDR2 is YYDKDF (reference sequence). The sample comes from a study of cytomegalovirus exposure and HLA in healthy donors. TCRdb's copy holds only in-frame clones and misses some; the assay was immunoSEQ multiplex PCR. In the table there are 110,000 to 150,000 clones, around 88% of which are singletons. The V gene is TRBV15, the J gene TRBJ2-1; 8 bases fit TRBD2. Sequencing was done on a sample of PBMCs. The clonotype originates from a woman aged 18-35 years in good health and CMV-seropositive. DNA for the CDR3: TGTGCCACCAAAAAAAGCGGGGGCCCCGACAGAAGCAATGAGCAGTTCTTC. Protein product: CATKKSGGPDRSNEQFF.